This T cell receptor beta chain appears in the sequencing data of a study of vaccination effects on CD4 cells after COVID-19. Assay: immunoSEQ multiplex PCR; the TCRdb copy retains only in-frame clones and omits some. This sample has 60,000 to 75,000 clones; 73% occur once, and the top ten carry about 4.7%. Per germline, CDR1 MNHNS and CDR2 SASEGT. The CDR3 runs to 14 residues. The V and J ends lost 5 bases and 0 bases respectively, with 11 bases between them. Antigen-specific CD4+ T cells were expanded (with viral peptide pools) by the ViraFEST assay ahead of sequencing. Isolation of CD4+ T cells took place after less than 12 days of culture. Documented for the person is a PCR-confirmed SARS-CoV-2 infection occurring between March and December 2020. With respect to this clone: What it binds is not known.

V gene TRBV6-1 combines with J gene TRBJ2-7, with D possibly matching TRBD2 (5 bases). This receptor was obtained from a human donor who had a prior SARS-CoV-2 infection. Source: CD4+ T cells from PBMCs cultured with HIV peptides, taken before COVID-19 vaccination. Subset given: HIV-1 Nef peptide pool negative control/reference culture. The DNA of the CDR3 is TGTGCCAGCAGTCTCCGGGAAAGCTCCTACGAGCAGTACTTC. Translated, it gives CASSLRESSYEQYF.